These T cell receptor beta chains were read from a single sample in a study of shared clonotypes between healthy human individuals. The table came from immunoSEQ multiplex PCR; TCRdb's copy has only in-frame clones and leaves some out. Of roughly 1.4 million clones listed, approximately 98.5% are singletons. The sequencing input was naive CD4+ T cells sorted from blood. All receptors derive from a man aged 25 to 45 in good health. The CDR3 runs from the conserved cysteine through the conserved F or W. D genes are given only for firm matches. The size field is filled for only some rows; it gives once, few, many or a size class.

. TRBJ2-5 TRBV7-3 . TGTGCCAGCAGCTTAGGGTCGGGTGAGACCCAGTACTTC CASSLGSGETQYF
TRBD1 TRBJ2-3 TRBV5-1 . TGCGCCAGCAGCACAGGGACAGGCACAGATACGCAGTATTTT CASSTGTGTDTQYF
. TRBJ2-2 TRBV7-9 . TGTGCCAGCAGCTTCGGGAGGAACACCGGGGAGCTGTTTTTT CASSFGRNTGELFF
TRBD1 TRBJ2-7 TRBV7-8 . TGTGCCAGCAGCTTGGGACAGGTCTCCTACGAGCAGTACTTC CASSLGQVSYEQYF
TRBD2 TRBJ2-1 TRBV6-6 . TGTGCCAGCAGTACGACTAGCGGGAATGAGCAGTTCTTC CASSTTSGNEQFF
. TRBJ2-7 TRBV2 . TGTGCCAGCAGTGAGTGGCCCGGGACCTCTTACGAGCAGTACTTC CASSEWPGTSYEQYF
TRBD1 TRBJ2-3 TRBV19 . TGTGCCAGTAGCAGATTAGGGGGTCGGGACAGCGTATATACGCAGTATTTT CASSRLGGRDSVYTQYF
TRBD2 TRBJ2-7 TRBV9 . TGTGCCAGCAGCGTAGCCCCCACGGGACTAGACGAGCAGTACTTC CASSVAPTGLDEQYF
TRBD1 TRBJ2-1 TRBV10-3 . TGTGCCACCAATCGGGAACAGGGGAAGCACAATGAGCAGTTCTTC CATNREQGKHNEQFF
. TRBJ1-1 TRBV9 . TGTGCCAGCAGCGTAGAGCCGGGGCCAAACACTGAAGCTTTCTTT CASSVEPGPNTEAFF
. TRBJ2-2 TRBV7-9 . TGTGCCAGCAGCTTGAGCCCGAACACCGGGGAGCTGTTTTTT CASSLSPNTGELFF
TRBD2 TRBJ2-1 TRBV28 . TGTGCCAGCAGCACCGTACGGACTAGCGGGATCTATGAGCAGTTCTTC CASSTVRTSGIYEQFF
. TRBJ2-5 TRBV28 . TGTGCCAGCAGTTACCCGGGGGCGCGTAGCGGAACCCAGTACTTC CASSYPGARSGTQYF
. TRBJ1-5 TRBV6-1 . TGTGCCAGCAACAGTCAGCCCCAGCATTTT CASNSQPQHF
TRBD1 TRBJ1-5 TRBV29-1 once TGCAGCGGGGGACAGGGCGGGAATCAGCCCCAGCATTTT CSGGQGGNQPQHF
TRBD1 TRBJ1-1 TRBV5-5 . TGTGCCAGCAGCCTACGGACAGGTATGAACACTGAAGCTTTCTTT CASSLRTGMNTEAFF
. TRBJ2-1 TRBV30 . TGTGCCTGTTCGGGGACGGCCAGGGGTGAGCAGTTCTTC CACSGTARGEQFF
. TRBJ2-7 TRBV4-3 . TGCGCCAGCAGCCTCCATGCCGACAGGACCCCCTACGAGCAGTACTTC CASSLHADRTPYEQYF
TRBD1 TRBJ2-7 TRBV10-2 . TGCGCCAGCAGTGAGTTCTACAGGGGAAAATCCTACGAGCAGTACTTC CASSEFYRGKSYEQYF
. TRBJ2-5 TRBV29-1 . TGCAGCGCAACCAAACCTGGGCAAGAGACCCAGTACTTC CSATKPGQETQYF
. TRBJ2-7 TRBV15 . TGTGCCACCAGCAGAGATTTGGGTTCCTACGAGCAGTACTTC CATSRDLGSYEQYF
. TRBJ1-4 TRBV18 . TGTGCCAGCTCACCTAGGCAGGCAACTAATGAAAAACTGTTTTTT CASSPRQATNEKLFF
TRBD2 TRBJ2-3 TRBV7-2 . TGTGCCAGCAGCCCCCCGGGGGGAGATACGCAGTATTTT CASSPPGGDTQYF
TRBD1 TRBJ1-3 TRBV6-5 . TGTGCCAGCGGGATGACAGGGCGGTCTGGAAACACCATATATTTT CASGMTGRSGNTIYF
. TRBJ1-1 TRBV10-2 . TGCGCCAGCAGACATAGGGAGAACACTGAAGCTTTCTTT CASRHRENTEAFF
. TRBJ2-1 TRBV18 . TGTGCCAGCTCACCTCCCAGGTCCGATGAGCAGTTCTTC CASSPPRSDEQFF
. TRBJ2-5 TRBV18 . TGTGCCAGCTCGCTAAAAGAGACCCAGTACTTC CASSLKETQYF
TRBD2 TRBJ2-3 TRBV11-2 . TGTGCCAGCAGCCGCAGGACTAGCGGGAGTGCGGCCGATACGCAGTATTTT CASSRRTSGSAADTQYF
. TRBJ2-7 TRBV6-6 . TGTGCCAGCAGCCGGGCCAGCTCCTACGAGCAGTACTTC CASSRASSYEQYF
. TRBJ2-1 TRBV18 . TGTGCCAGCTCACCAAGGACTACCAGAGAGCAGTTCTTC CASSPRTTREQFF
. TRBJ2-7 TRBV7-8 . TGTGCCAGCAGCCAGGGTAGGGCAGCCACGCGTAACTACGAGCAGTACTTC CASSQGRAATRNYEQYF
TRBD2 TRBJ2-4 TRBV6-6 once TGTGCCAGCGTCGAGCGGGAGGGTAAAAACATTCAGTACTTC CASVEREGKNIQYF
. TRBJ2-7 TRBV7-6 . TGTGCCAGCAGCTTAGACCCTAGTCCCACCTACGAGCAGTACTTC CASSLDPSPTYEQYF
TRBD2 TRBJ2-1 TRBV29-1 . TGCAGCGTTGCCACACTAGCGACCCTCCGGAATGAGCAGTTCTTC CSVATLATLRNEQFF